These 17 T cell receptor beta chains share one sample of origin, sequenced in a study of shared clonotypes between healthy human individuals. Assay used: immunoSEQ multiplex PCR; TCRdb lists only in-frame clones, some missing. Of 550,000 to 850,000 clones in the sample, around 67% were seen once. The specimen was memory CD4+ T cells sorted from blood. Subset indicated: CD45RA-negative fraction. These receptors all come from a woman aged 25 to 45 in good health.

The V gene is TRBV25-1, the J gene TRBJ2-5; 10 nucleotides line up with TRBD1. TRBJ2-7 matches the DNA end more closely, so the J call is doubtful. Germline CDR1 MGHDK, CDR2 SYGVNS. This CDR3 has 13 amino acids. CDR3 in amino acids: CASNGQGAYEQYF. CDR3 DNA sequence: TGTGCCAGCAATGGACAGGGGGCCTACGAGCAGTACTTC.

The gene calls are TRBV19 and TRBJ2-3, with 8 bases identical to TRBD1. This CDR3 spans 14 amino acids. The ends lost 5 bases at V and 1 base at J; junction bases unmatched: 2. In germline, CDR1 is LNHDA, CDR2 SQIVND (reference sequence). The CDR3 DNA is TGTGCCAGTAGTTTGGGACAGGGCACAGATACGCAGTATTTT. The encoded protein is CASSLGQGTDTQYF.

This chain links TRBV18 with TRBJ2-7, with D tentatively TRBD2 (5 bases). The length of the CDR3 is 14 residues. CDR1 is KGHSH, CDR2 LQKENI, per germline. V lost 1 base, J lost 0 bases, and 7 bases lay in between. The CDR3 DNA is TGTGCCAGCTCACCACGGGGAGCCTCCTACGAGCAGTACTTC. Its translation: CASSPRGASYEQYF.

The chain links TRBV5-1 to TRBJ2-3, with 8 nucleotides matching TRBD2. Trimming cost V 0 bases and J 0 bases; bases outside gene matches: 6. The CDR3 covers 17 residues. CDR1 and CDR2 (germline): SGHRS, YFSETQ. The CDR3 is CASSLEGLVRSTDTQYF. CDR3 bases: TGCGCCAGCAGCTTGGAGGGACTAGTTCGAAGCACAGATACGCAGTATTTT.

The chain combines TRBV5-1 with TRBJ2-5; 8 nucleotides align to TRBD2. V lost 4 bases to trimming and J lost 1 base; unmatched junction nucleotides: 3. The germline CDR1 and CDR2 sequences are SGHRS and YFSETQ. This CDR3 region has 14 residues. The CDR3 reads CASSRLAGQETQYF. In nucleotides, the CDR3 is TGCGCCAGCAGCCGGCTAGCGGGCCAAGAGACCCAGTACTTC.

The V call is TRBV7-3, the J call TRBJ2-4, with D tentatively TRBD2 (6 bases). Deletions cut 1 base from V and 0 bases from J, with 7 bases between. Germline assignment: CDR1 SGHTA and CDR2 FQGTGA. The CDR3 sequence is 15 residues long. CDR3 region: CASSLIGGAKNIQYF. In nucleotides, the CDR3 is TGTGCCAGCAGCTTAATCGGGGGAGCCAAAAACATTCAGTACTTC. The full variable domain, rest sourced from reference TRBV7-3 and TRBJ2-4, is GAGVSQTPSNKVTEKGKYVELRCDPISGHTALYWYRQSLGQGPEFLIYFQGTGAADDSGLPNDRFFAVRPEGSVSTLKIQRTERGDSAVYLCASSLIGGAKNIQYFGAGTRLSVL.

This clone came up once. The V call is TRBV6-6, the J call TRBJ1-5, with a weak D call TRBD1 (5 bases). The germline gives CDR1 MNHNY, CDR2 SVGAGI (reference sequence). The germline V and J ends were trimmed by 5 bases and 6 bases, with 14 bases remaining between them. This CDR3 has 14 residues. The CDR3 region has the DNA TGTGCCAGCAGTCCCTTAATGGGGGGTCAGCCCCAGCATTTT. Translation: CASSPLMGGQPQHF.

This chain links TRBV6-1 with TRBJ1-4; no definite D call. CDR1 MNHNS and CDR2 SASEGT come from the germline V gene. CDR3 length: 17 amino acids. The V gene lost 1 base and the J gene lost 7 bases, with 19 bases spanning the gap. CDR3 loop: CASSEDTAQAYGEKLFF. In nucleotides, the CDR3 is TGTGCCAGCAGTGAAGACACAGCCCAGGCTTATGGTGAAAAACTGTTTTTT.

The CDR3 DNA sequence: TGTGCCAGCTCACCCTTTCTTCCTAGCGGGGGGGCCTCCGAGCAGTACTTC. Encoded protein: CASSPFLPSGGASEQYF. The chain is built from TRBV18 and TRBJ2-7; 12 positions agree with TRBD2. Germline V gene sequence: CDR1 KGHSH, CDR2 LQKENI. V was clipped by 3 bases and J by 6 bases; unmatched bases: 12. The CDR3 length is 17 residues. Combining the CDR3 with reference TRBV18 and TRBJ2-7 gives the whole variable domain NAGVMQNPRHLVRRRGQEARLRCSPMKGHSHVYWYRQLPEEGLKFMVYLQKENIIDESGMPKERFSAEFPKEGPSILRIQQVVRGDSAAYFCASSPFLPSGGASEQYFGPGTRLTVT.

The J gene is TRBJ2-2, the V gene TRBV30; D is unresolved. V gave up 1 base and J gave up 4 bases, with 7 bases separating them. The CDR3 contains 13 residues. Germline assignment: CDR1 GTSNPN and CDR2 SVGIG (reference sequence). The CDR3: CAWSGLITGELFF. For the CDR3, the DNA is TGTGCCTGGAGTGGTCTCATCACCGGGGAGCTGTTTTTT.

V is TRBV18 and J is TRBJ1-3; D is perhaps TRBD1 (5 bases). The length of the CDR3 is 14 residues. Germline V gene sequence: CDR1 KGHSH, CDR2 LQKENI. V was clipped by 2 bases and J by 8 bases, with 13 bases between them. CDR3 in DNA: TGTGCCAGCTCACCAAGACAGCGGCATGACACCATATATTTT. It encodes CASSPRQRHDTIYF.

This sequence joins TRBV29-1 and TRBJ2-1; 10 bases are shared with TRBD2. The germline V gene encodes CDR1 SQVTM and CDR2 ANQGSEA. This CDR3 is built from 15 residues. V lost 5 bases, J lost 3 bases, and 7 bases stayed unmatched. Here the CDR3 DNA reads TGCAGCGTTAATCGAGGACTAGCGGACTACAATGAGCAGTTCTTC. This gives the protein CSVNRGLADYNEQFF.

The chain couples TRBV6-1 to TRBJ2-7, with TRBD1 identical over 10 bases. Germline V lookup: CDR1 MNHNS, CDR2 SASEGT. The CDR3 is made up of 15 amino acids. V dropped 5 bases and J dropped 0; count of bases not matched to a gene: 4. CDR3 residues: CASSRGQGSSYEQYF. The CDR3, as DNA: TGTGCCAGCAGTCGGGGACAGGGGAGCTCCTACGAGCAGTACTTC.

V and J are TRBV6-5 and TRBJ1-5; possibly TRBD1 for D (5 bases). V was clipped by 2 bases and J by 4 bases, with 12 bases between them. The germline CDR1 and CDR2 sequences are MNHEY and SVGAGI. This CDR3 contains 15 residues. In DNA, the CDR3 is TGTGCCAGCAGTTACGGTTGGGGGGATAATCAGCCCCAGCATTTT. It translates to CASSYGWGDNQPQHF.

This rearrangement joins TRBV9 to TRBJ1-1; D not certain. The CDR3 consists of 12 residues. Germline-derived CDR1 and CDR2 are SGDLS and YYNGEE. V dropped 3 bases and J dropped 9 bases, with 12 bases sitting between them. This CDR3 is CASSEHHGQAFF. The CDR3 DNA is TGTGCCAGCAGCGAGCATCACGGGCAAGCTTTCTTT.

The table lists this clone with a few counts. V usage is TRBV10-3 and J usage is TRBJ2-7; D is unclear. V was clipped by 4 bases and J by 0 bases, with 7 bases between them. From germline, CDR1 is ENHRY and CDR2 SYGVKD. The CDR3 totals 13 residues. The CDR3 sequence: CAISGPYSYEQYF. The CDR3 nucleotides read TGTGCCATCAGTGGGCCCTACTCCTACGAGCAGTACTTC.

This clone showed up just once. Other DNA sequences in the sample encode the same CDR3. The chain has TRBV5-1 and TRBJ1-3; 7 bases map to TRBD1. Trimming removed 2 bases from V and 2 bases from J; junction bases left unmatched: 4. CDR1 is SGHRS, CDR2 YFSETQ, per germline. The CDR3 extends over 15 amino acids. The CDR3 coding sequence is TGCGCCAGCAGCTTAACAGGGGACCCTGGAAACACCATATATTTT. This encodes CASSLTGDPGNTIYF.